This T cell receptor (beta chain) derives from a study of blood T cell repertoires in COVID-19. Study background: Acute-phase and convalescent COVID-19 samples originated in the United States, Italy and Spain. T cells, B-cell-depleted T cells, or PBMCs supplied cDNA or gDNA.

Authors' analysis steps: Using reference gene primer amplification, nucleated cell counts were estimated. The protocol was immunoSEQ multiplex PCR, while the TCRdb copy is restricted to in-frame clones and leaves out a portion. V and J calls and clone size come straight from that table; D and trimming were deduced from the DNA. The sample records some 150,000 clones, about 85% being singletons. Germline V gene lookup returns CDR1 MGHRA and CDR2 YSYEKL. This CDR3 is 17 amino acids long. V lost 4 bases, J lost 5 bases, and 21 bases lay in between. The V call is TRBV4-1, the J call TRBJ2-1; possibly TRBD2 for D (5 bases). The sequence was obtained from a human donor in a cohort sampled during active COVID-19. Sample: peripheral blood. CDR3 amino acids: CASSPSEAVGVDNEQFF. The CDR3 DNA sequence: TGCGCCAGCAGCCCCTCGGAAGCGGTTGGGGTCGACAATGAGCAGTTCTTC.